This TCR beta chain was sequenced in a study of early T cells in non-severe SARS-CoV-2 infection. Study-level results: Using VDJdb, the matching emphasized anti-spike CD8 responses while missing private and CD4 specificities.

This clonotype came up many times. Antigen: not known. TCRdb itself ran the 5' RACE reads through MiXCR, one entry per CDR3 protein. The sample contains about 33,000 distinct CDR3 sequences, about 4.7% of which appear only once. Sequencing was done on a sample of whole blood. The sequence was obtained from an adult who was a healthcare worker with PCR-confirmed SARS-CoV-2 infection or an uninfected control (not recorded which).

Written as DNA, the CDR3 is TGTGCCAGCAGCCAAGTAGAAAGCCCTGGGGCCAACGTCCTGACTTTC. Translation: CASSQVESPGANVLTF. The chain is built from TRBV4-2 and TRBJ2-6; no definite D call. Trimming stripped 1 base from V and 2 bases from J, with 9 bases between. The CDR3 has 16 amino acids. Germline V lookup: CDR1 LGHNA, CDR2 YNFKEQ.